In this sample, the clone carrying this T cell receptor beta chain turned up many times. The antigen is undetermined. The length of the CDR3 is 16 residues. Trimming at V came to 5 bases and at J to 0 bases, leaving 9 bases not matched to a gene. CDR1 MDHEN and CDR2 SYDVKM come from the germline V gene. Total RNA and DNA came together from 20-30 mg of bulk tissue without cell sorting. Every tumor contributed samples taken at five separate regions. This sample was taken from a study of tumor-infiltrating lymphocytes in primary liver carcinoma. Study findings and constraints: Representation across all five tumor regions was limited to only about 8-24% of top clones.

The researchers produced TCR beta cDNA from 400 to 650 ng total RNA with a constant-region primer. Libraries covering TCR beta were generated through three nested multiplex PCR rounds (using a slightly modified ARM-PCR). Two initial PCR rounds of about 10 cycles each paired TRBV1-TRBV30 forward primers with a C-beta reverse primer. TCRdb called the multiplex PCR reads again in MiXCR, with one record for every CDR3 protein. Here the sample spans 24,000 or so distinct CDR3 sequences, about 74% being singletons. The sequencing input was liver tumor tissue from sampling region 5. The subset here: tumor region T5, tumor centre. The clonotype originates from a woman in her twenties or thirties with primary liver carcinoma and hepatitis B virus infection. The chain carries TRBV28 and TRBJ2-5; 7 bases agree with TRBD2. The CDR3 DNA is TGTGCCAGCAGTGGGATTAGGGAGGGTAACCAAGAGACCCAGTACTTC. This sequence encodes CASSGIREGNQETQYF.